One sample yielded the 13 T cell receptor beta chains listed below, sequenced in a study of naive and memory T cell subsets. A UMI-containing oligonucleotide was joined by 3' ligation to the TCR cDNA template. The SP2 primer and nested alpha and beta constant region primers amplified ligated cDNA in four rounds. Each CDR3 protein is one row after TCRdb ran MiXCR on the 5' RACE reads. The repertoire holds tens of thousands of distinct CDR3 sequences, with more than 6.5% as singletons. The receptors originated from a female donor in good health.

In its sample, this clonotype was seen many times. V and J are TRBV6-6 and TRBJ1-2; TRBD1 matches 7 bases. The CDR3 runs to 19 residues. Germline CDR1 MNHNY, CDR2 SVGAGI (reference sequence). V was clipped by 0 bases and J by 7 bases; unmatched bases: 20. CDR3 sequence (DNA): TGTGCCAGCAGTTACTCGAGCGGCAGGGGGAACCCCGTCGGCGGTGGCTACACCTTC. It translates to CASSYSSGRGNPVGGGYTF.

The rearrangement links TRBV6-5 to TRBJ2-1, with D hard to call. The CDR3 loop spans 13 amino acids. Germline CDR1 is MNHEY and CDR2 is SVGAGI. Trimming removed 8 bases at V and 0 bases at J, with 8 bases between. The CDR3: CASHPSSYNEQFF. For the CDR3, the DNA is TGTGCCAGCCATCCCAGCTCCTACAATGAGCAGTTCTTC.

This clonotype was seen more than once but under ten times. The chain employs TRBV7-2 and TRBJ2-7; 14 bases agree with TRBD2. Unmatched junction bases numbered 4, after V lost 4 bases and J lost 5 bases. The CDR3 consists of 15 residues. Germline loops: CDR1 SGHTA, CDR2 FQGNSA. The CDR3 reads CASSSQGLAGDEQYF. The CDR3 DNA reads TGTGCCAGCAGCTCCCAGGGACTAGCGGGAGACGAGCAGTACTTC.

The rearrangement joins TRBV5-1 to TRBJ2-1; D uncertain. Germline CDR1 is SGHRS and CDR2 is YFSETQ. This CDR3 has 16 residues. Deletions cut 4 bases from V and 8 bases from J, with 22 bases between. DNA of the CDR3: TGCGCCAGCAGCAAATATCTTCCAACAAGAGTGGATGAGCAGTTCTTC. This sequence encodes CASSKYLPTRVDEQFF.

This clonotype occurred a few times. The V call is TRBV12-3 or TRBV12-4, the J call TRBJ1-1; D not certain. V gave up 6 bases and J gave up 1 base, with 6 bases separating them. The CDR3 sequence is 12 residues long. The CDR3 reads CASSPENTEAFF. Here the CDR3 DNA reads TGTGCCAGCAGCCCAGAGAACACTGAAGCTTTCTTT.

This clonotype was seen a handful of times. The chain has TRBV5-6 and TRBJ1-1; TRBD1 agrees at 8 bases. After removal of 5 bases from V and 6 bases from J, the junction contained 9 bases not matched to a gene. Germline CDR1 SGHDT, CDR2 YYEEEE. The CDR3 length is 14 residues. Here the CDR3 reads CASSVWTGWSEAFF. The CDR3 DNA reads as TGTGCCAGCAGTGTGTGGACAGGGTGGTCTGAAGCTTTCTTT.

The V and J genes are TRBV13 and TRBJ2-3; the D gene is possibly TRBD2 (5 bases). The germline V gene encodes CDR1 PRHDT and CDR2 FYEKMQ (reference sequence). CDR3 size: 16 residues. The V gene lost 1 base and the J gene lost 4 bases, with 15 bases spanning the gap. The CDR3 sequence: CASSLDPSRDADTQYF. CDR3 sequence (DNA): TGTGCCAGCAGCTTAGACCCGTCGAGGGATGCAGATACGCAGTATTTT.

The CDR3 region has the DNA TGTGCCAGCCAAAGCGCGGGCGGGACTACCAGGCTTGAAGCTTTCTTT. Its translation: CASQSAGGTTRLEAFF. This chain links TRBV19 with TRBJ1-1; D perhaps matches TRBD1 (5 bases). The germline V and J ends were trimmed by 9 bases and 7 bases, with 27 bases remaining between them. The CDR3 covers 16 residues. CDR1 is LNHDA and CDR2 is SQIVND in the germline V gene (reference sequence). Based on the CDR3 plus reference TRBV19 and TRBJ1-1, the full variable domain is DGGITQSPKYLFRKEGQNVTLSCEQNLNHDAMYWYRQDPGQGLRLIYYSQIVNDFQKGDIAEGYSVSREKKESFPLTVTSAQKNPTAFYLCASQSAGGTTRLEAFFGQGTRLTVV.

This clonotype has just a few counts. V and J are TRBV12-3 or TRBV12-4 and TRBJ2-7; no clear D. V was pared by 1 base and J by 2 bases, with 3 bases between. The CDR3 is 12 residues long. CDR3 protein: CASSLDPYEQYF. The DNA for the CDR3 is TGTGCCAGCAGTTTAGACCCCTACGAGCAGTACTTC.

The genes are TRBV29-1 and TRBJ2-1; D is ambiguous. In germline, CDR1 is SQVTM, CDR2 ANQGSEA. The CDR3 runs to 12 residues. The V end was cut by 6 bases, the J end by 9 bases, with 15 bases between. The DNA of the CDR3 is TGCAGCGTCGCCCCGTTTACAAGTGAGCAGTTCTTC. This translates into CSVAPFTSEQFF.

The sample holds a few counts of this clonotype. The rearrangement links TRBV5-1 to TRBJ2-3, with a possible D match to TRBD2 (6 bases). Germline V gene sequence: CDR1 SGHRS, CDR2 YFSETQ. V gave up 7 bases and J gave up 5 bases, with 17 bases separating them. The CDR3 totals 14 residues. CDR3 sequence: CASGPGVREDTQYF. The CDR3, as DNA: TGCGCCAGCGGGCCGGGGGTTCGGGAAGATACGCAGTATTTT.

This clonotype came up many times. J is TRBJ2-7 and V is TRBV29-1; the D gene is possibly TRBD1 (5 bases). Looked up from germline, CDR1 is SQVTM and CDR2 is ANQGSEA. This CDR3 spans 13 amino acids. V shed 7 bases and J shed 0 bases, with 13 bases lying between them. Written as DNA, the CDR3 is TGCAGCGGGATCGGAGACAGCTCCTACGAGCAGTACTTC. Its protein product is CSGIGDSSYEQYF.

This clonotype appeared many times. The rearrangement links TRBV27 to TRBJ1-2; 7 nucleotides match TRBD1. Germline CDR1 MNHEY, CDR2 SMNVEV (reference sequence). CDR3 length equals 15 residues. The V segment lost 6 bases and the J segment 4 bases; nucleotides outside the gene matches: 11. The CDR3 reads CASSPRGPLGYGYTF. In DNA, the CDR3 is TGTGCCAGCAGCCCAAGGGGGCCCCTAGGCTATGGCTACACCTTC.